What follows are 18 T cell receptor beta chains derived from one specimen sequenced in a study of cytomegalovirus exposure and HLA in healthy donors. The data were produced by immunoSEQ multiplex PCR, yet TCRdb's version contains in-frame clones alone and is incomplete. The sample consists of over 100,000 clones, approximately 92% of them appearing once. The sequencing sample was made of PBMCs. These receptors all stem from a woman younger than 35 in good health and CMV-seronegative.

The V gene is TRBV6-5, the J gene TRBJ1-2; TRBD1 agrees at 10 bases. The CDR3 spans 15 residues. After removal of 3 bases from V and 7 bases from J, the junction contained 8 bases not matched to a gene. The germline V gene encodes CDR1 MNHEY and CDR2 SVGAGI. CDR3 sequence reads: CASSYSTGGAAGYTF. The CDR3 nucleotides are TGTGCCAGCAGTTATTCGACAGGGGGCGCGGCTGGCTACACCTTC.

The chain joins TRBV9 to TRBJ2-2; the match to TRBD1 covers 9 bases. CDR3 length: 17 residues. The V gene end was trimmed by 5 bases and the J gene end by 5 bases; junction bases not matched to a gene: 13. Germline lookup yields CDR1 SGDLS and CDR2 YYNGEE. CDR3 DNA sequence: TGTGCCAGCAGACGCCGAAGACGGACAGGGGTAACCGGGGAGCTGTTTTTT. Encoded protein: CASRRRRRTGVTGELFF.

V gene TRBV5-1 combines with J gene TRBJ2-3; 8 positions match TRBD2. This CDR3 region has 16 residues. With V trimmed by 4 bases and J by 2 bases, 9 bases remained unmatched. CDR1 is SGHRS and CDR2 is YFSETQ in the germline V gene. CDR3 nucleotide sequence: TGCGCCAGCAGCGCAGGCGGGGGGCCCAACACAGATACGCAGTATTTT. The encoded protein is CASSAGGGPNTDTQYF.

The chain links TRBV11-2 to TRBJ2-2; maybe TRBD2 (5 bases). V was cut by 11 bases and J by 3 bases, with 13 bases left in between. Germline CDR1 and CDR2: SGHAT and FQNNGV. The CDR3 consists of 13 residues. CDR3 region: CAVAGVHTGELFF. CDR3 in DNA: TGTGCCGTTGCCGGGGTTCACACCGGGGAGCTGTTTTTT.

The chain recombines TRBV7-9 with TRBJ1-2, with TRBD1 matching 7 bases. CDR3 size: 13 residues. Germline V lookup: CDR1 SEHNR, CDR2 FQNEAQ (reference sequence). The V gene end was trimmed by 1 base and the J gene end by 7 bases; junction bases not matched to a gene: 3. This chain's CDR3 is CASSLGQGSGYTF. CDR3 DNA sequence: TGTGCCAGCAGCTTAGGACAGGGATCTGGCTACACCTTC.

The V and J genes are TRBV2 and TRBJ1-3; tentatively, D is TRBD1 (5 bases). V was pared by 3 bases and J by 9 bases, with 12 bases between. CDR1 and CDR2 (germline): SNHLY, FYNNEI. This CDR3 is 13 amino acids long. CDR3 in DNA: TGTGCCAGCAGTGAGGCAGGGATGGGCACCATATATTTT. Translating it yields CASSEAGMGTIYF.

This clone was seen only once. The V and J genes are TRBV5-6 and TRBJ1-1; 12 bases fit TRBD1. V lost 3 bases, J lost 5 bases, and 2 bases stayed unmatched. Germline CDR1 is SGHDT and CDR2 is YYEEEE. The CDR3 sequence is 14 residues long. CDR3 protein: CASSWGQGATEAFF. DNA of the CDR3: TGTGCCAGCAGCTGGGGACAGGGGGCAACTGAAGCTTTCTTT. Together with reference TRBV5-6 and TRBJ1-1, the CDR3 gives the full variable domain: DAGVTQSPTHLIKTRGQQVTLRCSPKSGHDTVSWYQQALGQGPQFIFQYYEEEERQRGNFPDRFSGHQFPNYSSELNVNALLLGDSALYLCASSWGQGATEAFFGQGTRLTVV.

V gene TRBV7-3 combines with J gene TRBJ2-2; 13 nucleotides line up with TRBD2. The germline gives CDR1 SGHTA, CDR2 FQGTGA. This CDR3 has 18 amino acids. J was trimmed by 6 bases and V by 4 bases; bases with no gene match: 11. Written as DNA, the CDR3 is TGTGCCAGCAGCTCCACTAGCGGGGGGGCTCGTTTCGCCGGGGAGCTGTTTTTT. Translating it yields CASSSTSGGARFAGELFF.

This chain links TRBV6-5 with TRBJ2-1; maybe TRBD1 (6 bases). V was shortened by 5 bases and J by 13 bases, with 18 bases between the two germline ends. Germline values: CDR1 MNHEY, CDR2 SVGAGI. This CDR3 has 13 amino acids. The CDR3 coding sequence is TGTGCCAGCAGTCGCCCTGGACAGATTGGTCAGTTCTTC. It encodes CASSRPGQIGQFF.

This chain connects TRBV19 to TRBJ1-5; a weak D match, TRBD1 (6 bases). V was trimmed by 7 bases and J by 0 bases, leaving 31 bases between them. The CDR3 consists of 21 residues. Germline V gene data show CDR1 as LNHDA and CDR2 as SQIVND (reference sequence). This chain's CDR3 is CASTGNFDRRQASYSNQPQHF. The CDR3 DNA follows: TGTGCCAGTACCGGGAACTTTGATCGAAGACAGGCCTCATATAGCAATCAGCCCCAGCATTTT.

This chain joins TRBV2 and TRBJ1-2, with a weak D call TRBD1 (6 bases). The CDR3 is made up of 12 amino acids. The germline V gene has CDR1 SNHLY and CDR2 FYNNEI. V was cut by 4 bases and J by 10 bases, with 13 bases left in between. The CDR3 nucleotides are TGTGCCAGCAGTGTAGAACAGGGTATCTACACCTTC. This encodes CASSVEQGIYTF.

This rearrangement joins TRBV10-3 to TRBJ1-1; D call uncertain. V gave up 3 bases and J gave up 4 bases, with 6 bases separating them. The CDR3 is 12 amino acids. The germline CDR1 and CDR2 sequences are ENHRY and SYGVKD. The CDR3 region has the DNA TGTGCCATCAGTGAACACCGCACTGAAGCTTTCTTT. As protein: CAISEHRTEAFF.

This chain links TRBV5-1 with TRBJ1-1; D is unclear. The CDR3 length is 13 residues. Between the trimmed V and J ends, which lost 0 bases and 7 bases, there was a span of 10 bases. Germline assignment: CDR1 SGHRS and CDR2 YFSETQ. Here the CDR3 reads CASSLAGRVEAFF. The CDR3 DNA reads as TGCGCCAGCAGCTTGGCGGGAAGGGTTGAAGCTTTCTTT.

The chain recombines TRBV11-2 with TRBJ1-3; D perhaps matches TRBD1 (6 bases). V lost 5 bases and J 0 bases, leaving 14 bases between the germline ends. CDR3 length equals 16 residues. Germline assignment: CDR1 SGHAT and CDR2 FQNNGV. The CDR3 sequence: CASSPGVGDSGNTIYF. In DNA, the CDR3 is TGTGCCAGCAGCCCAGGGGTTGGGGACTCTGGAAACACCATATATTTT.

This sequence joins TRBV6-1 and TRBJ2-5, with TRBD1 identical over 7 bases. The CDR3 has 14 amino acids. Germline lookup yields CDR1 MNHNS and CDR2 SASEGT. Losses at the gene ends were 4 bases for V and 7 bases for J; bases not matched to a gene: 9. The CDR3 loop is CASSAQGIMGTQYF. The CDR3 DNA reads as TGTGCCAGCAGTGCACAGGGGATTATGGGGACCCAGTACTTC.

The chain couples TRBV6-5 to TRBJ2-2; TRBD2 is a possible D gene (6 bases). Germline CDR1 is MNHEY and CDR2 is SVGAGI. The CDR3 is 13 amino acids. The germline V and J ends were trimmed by 5 bases and 7 bases, with 11 bases remaining between them. The CDR3 here is CASSTSSVGELFF. CDR3 DNA: TGTGCCAGCAGTACCTCTAGCGTCGGGGAGCTGTTTTTT.

V gene TRBV5-6 combines with J gene TRBJ1-6, with 7 bases aligning to TRBD1. The CDR3 totals 16 residues. Germline V CDR1 and CDR2: SGHDT, YYEEEE. J lost 0 bases, V lost 6 bases, and 6 bases had no gene match. The CDR3, as DNA: TGTGCCAGCACCAATACAGGGGACTCCTATAATTCACCCCTCCACTTT. It translates to CASTNTGDSYNSPLHF.

V and J are TRBV6-5 and TRBJ2-1; no firm D call. This CDR3 has 12 residues. Trimming took off 6 bases at V and 6 bases at J, with 9 bases between the two ends. The V gene's germline CDR1 is MNHEY and CDR2 SVGAGI. CDR3: CASSAPTNEQFF. CDR3 DNA sequence: TGTGCCAGCAGCGCACCTACCAATGAGCAGTTCTTC.